This entry is about one T cell receptor (beta chain). The data are from a study of blood T cell repertoires in COVID-19. Overall study context: Sites across the United States, Italy and Spain contributed samples from acute and convalescent COVID-19.

Generated by immunoSEQ multiplex PCR, the TCRdb table keeps only in-frame clones and is missing some. The sample carries about 250,000 clones, just under 85% recorded once. Germline assignment: CDR1 SGHTA and CDR2 FQGTGA. The CDR3 is 14 amino acids. V was trimmed by 3 bases and J by 5 bases, leaving 10 bases between them. Source material: peripheral blood. This sequence was found in a man older than 75 with acute or convalescent COVID-19. The chain has TRBV7-3 and TRBJ2-2; tentative D call: TRBD1 (5 bases). CDR3 DNA sequence: TGTGCCAGCAGCTTTCTTCAGGGAACCGGGGAGCTGTTTTTT. Translating gives CASSFLQGTGELFF.